Presented here are 24 T cell receptor beta chains from one specimen sequenced in a study of STAT5B mutations in CD4+ large granular lymphocyte leukemia. TCRdb's table, derived via immunoSEQ multiplex PCR, lists solely in-frame clones and lacks some. The sample lists about 32,000 clones; 78% were seen once. The sample consisted of CD4+ T cells from blood buffy coats. The source of these receptors is a human donor in good health.

This chain uses TRBV6-5 with TRBJ1-2; no clear D. Germline V gene data show CDR1 as MNHEY and CDR2 as SVGAGI. The V end was cut by 6 bases, the J end by 7 bases, with 15 bases between. This CDR3 is built from 13 residues. CDR3 sequence: CASSQVSSTGYTF. CDR3 nucleotides: TGTGCCAGCAGCCAAGTATCTTCTACTGGCTACACCTTC.

J is TRBJ2-3 and V is TRBV6-6; 15 bases are a match to TRBD2. The CDR3 length is 15 residues. Trimming took 6 bases from V and 3 from J; bases not matched to a gene: 1. CDR1 and CDR2 (germline): MNHNY, SVGAGI (reference sequence). CDR3 nucleotides: TGTGCCAGCAGGGGGACTAGCGGGAGGACAGATACGCAGTATTTT. This translates into CASRGTSGRTDTQYF.

A remark on this clone: At the DNA level, this CDR3 is encoded by other sequences in the same sample as well. The chain joins TRBV6-6 to TRBJ2-7; 11 bases line up with TRBD1. The trim removed 2 bases at V and 6 bases at J, leaving 6 bases unmatched. Germline assignment: CDR1 MNHNY and CDR2 SVGAGI (reference sequence). The CDR3 runs to 15 residues. The CDR3 region is CASSYGWTGGSEQYF. DNA of the CDR3: TGTGCCAGCAGTTACGGTTGGACAGGGGGCTCCGAGCAGTACTTC.

CDR3 in amino acids: CASKTSGRGEQYF. In nucleotides, the CDR3 is TGTGCCAGCAAGACTAGCGGGAGGGGTGAGCAGTACTTC. The chain is built from TRBV27 and TRBJ2-7, with TRBD2 matching 14 bases. Germline loops: CDR1 MNHEY, CDR2 SMNVEV (reference sequence). The CDR3 loop spans 13 amino acids. V was clipped by 7 bases and J by 7 bases; unmatched bases: 3.

CDR3 residues: CASSFFLAPEDFGYTF. The CDR3 DNA follows: TGTGCCAGCAGCTTCTTTCTGGCGCCGGAGGACTTTGGCTACACCTTC. The J gene is TRBJ1-2, the V gene TRBV5-6, with unresolved D. CDR1 is SGHDT, CDR2 YYEEEE, per germline. The CDR3 spans 16 residues. V gave up 2 bases and J gave up 7 bases, with 21 bases separating them.

The V gene is TRBV7-2, the J gene TRBJ2-3, with 10 bases matching TRBD2. V lost 6 bases to trimming and J lost 2 bases; unmatched junction nucleotides: 17. Germline V gene data show CDR1 as SGHTA and CDR2 as FQGNSA. The CDR3 sequence is 19 residues long. The CDR3 DNA reads as TGTGCCAGCAGTCGGAGGGGGCTAGCGGGGGCCCTCCTCACAGATACGCAGTATTTT. Translation gives CASSRRGLAGALLTDTQYF.

This sequence joins TRBV29-1 and TRBJ1-1; D is unclear. V lost 2 bases and J lost 4, with 14 bases in between. The CDR3 length is 14 residues. Germline lookup yields CDR1 SQVTM and CDR2 ANQGSEA. The CDR3 nucleotides read TGCAGCGTTGAATCTCAGAGGTCAGGCACTGAAGCTTTCTTT. Translation gives CSVESQRSGTEAFF.

The chain links TRBV7-8 to TRBJ1-5; the match to TRBD1 covers 8 bases. The CDR3 has 15 amino acids. Germline V CDR1 and CDR2: SGHVS, FQNEAQ. Unmatched junction bases numbered 4, after V lost 5 bases and J lost 1 base. CDR3 loop: CASSMTGASNQPQHF. The DNA for the CDR3 is TGTGCCAGCAGCATGACAGGGGCGAGCAATCAGCCCCAGCATTTT.

This clone was seen only a few times. The V gene is TRBV18, the J gene TRBJ2-7, with 8 bases lining up with TRBD1. The CDR3 runs 15 residues. V trimming: 1 base; J trimming: 4 bases; junction bases outside the gene matches: 6. Per the germline V gene, CDR1 is KGHSH and CDR2 is LQKENI. The CDR3: CASSPQSDRAYEQYF. The CDR3 nucleotides are TGTGCCAGCTCACCACAGTCGGACAGGGCGTACGAGCAGTACTTC.

The chain uses TRBV28 and TRBJ1-1; D is ambiguous. Germline V lookup: CDR1 MDHEN, CDR2 SYDVKM. Trimming took 6 bases from V and 7 from J, leaving 12 bases between them. The CDR3 spans 12 residues. The CDR3 DNA sequence: TGTGCCAGCAGACTATCCGGCCTTGAAGCTTTCTTT. Protein: CASRLSGLEAFF.

The chain employs TRBV12-5 and TRBJ2-2; D may be TRBD1 or TRBD2 (5 bases each). The V gene lost 3 bases and the J gene lost 5 bases, with 10 bases spanning the gap. Germline CDR1 and CDR2: LGHNT and FRNRAP. The CDR3 consists of 14 residues. Written as DNA, the CDR3 is TGTGCTAGTGGTTTCGGGGACCTGACCGGGGAGCTGTTTTTT. It is translated as CASGFGDLTGELFF. The full variable domain, its missing parts supplied by reference TRBV12-5 and TRBJ2-2, is DARVTQTPRHKVTEMGQEVTMRCQPILGHNTVFWYRQTMMQGLELLAYFRNRAPLDDSGMPKDRFSAEMPDATLATLKIQPSEPRDSAVYFCASGFGDLTGELFFGEGSRLTVL.

The chain employs TRBV11-2 and TRBJ2-7; TRBD2 matches at 11 bases. The CDR3 covers 15 residues. The trim removed 6 bases at V and 6 bases at J, leaving 10 bases unmatched. Germline V gene sequence: CDR1 SGHAT, CDR2 FQNNGV. This CDR3 reads CASRGLAVSRGEQYF. CDR3 DNA: TGTGCCAGCAGGGGACTAGCGGTCTCACGAGGCGAGCAGTACTTC.

The chain couples TRBV7-9 to TRBJ2-5, with 7 bases that match TRBD1. Germline CDR1 reads SEHNR; CDR2 reads FQNEAQ (reference sequence). CDR3 length equals 15 residues. V gave up 5 bases and J gave up 4 bases; unmatched junction bases: 10. The CDR3 sequence is CASSLRQGVGETQYF. In nucleotides, the CDR3 is TGTGCCAGCAGCCTGCGACAGGGAGTGGGAGAGACCCAGTACTTC.

The V and J genes are TRBV7-7 and TRBJ2-7; 9 bases agree with TRBD2. CDR3 length: 13 residues. From germline, CDR1 is SSHAT and CDR2 FNYEAQ (reference sequence). V lost 5 bases, J lost 4 bases, and 3 bases stayed unmatched. CDR3 protein: CASSQAGGYEQYF. CDR3 coding DNA: TGTGCCAGCAGCCAGGCGGGGGGGTACGAGCAGTACTTC. Full variable domain (rest looked up from reference TRBV7-7 and TRBJ2-7): GAGVSQSPRYKVTKRGQDVTLRCDPISSHATLYWYQQALGQGPEFLTYFNYEAQPDKSGLPSDRFSAERPEGSISTLTIQRTEQRDSAMYRCASSQAGGYEQYFGPGTRLTVT.

The chain employs TRBV13 and TRBJ1-1; D is unresolved. Trimming removed 4 bases at V and 1 base at J, with 10 bases between. This CDR3 contains 14 residues. Germline CDR1 is PRHDT and CDR2 is FYEKMQ (reference sequence). The CDR3 reads CASSSWTGNTEAFF. In DNA form, the CDR3 reads TGTGCCAGCAGCTCGTGGACCGGGAACACTGAAGCTTTCTTT. The variable domain in full, completed from reference TRBV13 and TRBJ1-1, reads AAGVIQSPRHLIKEKRETATLKCYPIPRHDTVYWYQQGPGQDPQFLISFYEKMQSDKGSIPDRFSAQQFSDYHSELNMSSLELGDSALYFCASSSWTGNTEAFFGQGTRLTVV.

The V and J genes are TRBV4-1 and TRBJ2-5, with 7 bases fitting TRBD2. V lost 2 bases and J lost 1; bases outside the gene matches: 10. Germline values: CDR1 MGHRA, CDR2 YSYEKL. The CDR3 contains 17 residues. CDR3 residues: CASSQRGGAHSQETQYF. Written as DNA, the CDR3 is TGCGCCAGCAGCCAAAGGGGAGGGGCCCACTCCCAAGAGACCCAGTACTTC.

The chain carries TRBV5-8 and TRBJ2-5; D is perhaps TRBD2 (5 bases). Germline CDR1 and CDR2: SGHTS and YDEGEE. V lost 0 bases and J 2 bases, leaving 8 bases between the germline ends. The CDR3 sequence is 14 residues long. This CDR3 is CASSLAGEQETQYF. The CDR3 nucleotides are TGTGCCAGCAGCTTGGCCGGGGAACAAGAGACCCAGTACTTC.

This chain links TRBV14 with TRBJ1-2; 10 bases agree with TRBD1. The CDR3 is 20 amino acids. V dropped 4 bases and J dropped 0; count of bases not matched to a gene: 17. Germline CDR1 and CDR2: SGHDN and FVKESK. As DNA, the CDR3 is TGTGCCAGCAGCCCCGAAACCGGGACAGGGGTAGGGTCGGCTAACTATGGCTACACCTTC. This encodes CASSPETGTGVGSANYGYTF.

The chain uses TRBV6-5 and TRBJ1-2, with D possibly matching TRBD1 (5 bases). Germline CDR1 reads MNHEY; CDR2 reads SVGAGI. The CDR3 runs 15 residues. The germline V and J ends were trimmed by 10 bases and 4 bases, with 22 bases remaining between them. For the CDR3, the DNA is TGTGCCACCAGCCCTGGGGCCCATGCTTCCTATGGCTACACCTTC. This translates into CATSPGAHASYGYTF.

This chain links TRBV28 with TRBJ1-1, with 11 bases that match TRBD1. Germline-derived CDR1 and CDR2 are MDHEN and SYDVKM. V was pared by 3 bases and J by 4 bases, with 7 bases of the junction left unmatched. The CDR3 contains 16 residues. The CDR3 is CASSFPGTGGGTEAFF. Written as DNA, the CDR3 is TGTGCCAGCAGTTTCCCCGGGACAGGGGGGGGCACTGAAGCTTTCTTT.

The chain uses TRBV19 and TRBJ1-1, with TRBD1 matching 8 bases. With V trimmed by 3 bases and J by 4 bases, 7 bases remained unmatched. CDR1 is LNHDA and CDR2 is SQIVND in the germline V gene (reference sequence). There are 15 residues in the CDR3. This CDR3 reads CASSIPGGLGTEAFF. DNA for the CDR3: TGTGCCAGTAGTATTCCAGGGGGCTTGGGCACTGAAGCTTTCTTT.

This chain links TRBV5-1 with TRBJ2-3; TRBD1 matches 9 bases. Germline CDR1 SGHRS, CDR2 YFSETQ. V dropped 2 bases and J dropped 5; count of bases not matched to a gene: 6. This CDR3 comprises 15 residues. The CDR3 loop reads CASSLQGAAGDTQYF. The CDR3, as DNA: TGCGCCAGCAGCTTACAGGGGGCAGCGGGAGATACGCAGTATTTT.

The rearrangement links TRBV19 to TRBJ1-1, with TRBD1 as a possible D gene (5 bases). This CDR3 is built from 13 residues. In germline, CDR1 is LNHDA, CDR2 SQIVND (reference sequence). Trimming removed 3 bases at V and 3 bases at J, with 8 bases between. CDR3 DNA: TGTGCCAGTAGTATTCGGGGGGACACTGAAGCTTTCTTT. It is translated as CASSIRGDTEAFF.

This clone was observed a handful of times. This chain joins TRBV6-4 and TRBJ2-3; D possibly corresponds to TRBD1 (5 bases). Germline-derived CDR1 and CDR2 are MRHNA and SNTAGT. V was trimmed by 5 bases and J by 5 bases, leaving 8 bases between them. The CDR3 loop spans 12 amino acids. CDR3 in DNA: TGTGCCAGCAGTTCAACAGGAGATACGCAGTATTTT. It translates to CASSSTGDTQYF.